The source of this T cell receptor (beta chain) is a study of T cell responses to AZD1222 COVID-19 vaccine. Study-level background: Second doses were pooled across both intervals (about 4 or about 12 weeks).

V gave up 0 bases and J gave up 2 bases, with 4 bases separating them. The CDR3 is 13 amino acids. CDR1 and CDR2 from the germline V gene are MNHEY and SVGAGI. TCRdb's copy holds only in-frame clones and misses some; the assay was immunoSEQ multiplex PCR. Of about 260,000 clones listed, more than 85% are singletons. Regarding this clone: No antigen is known for it.

Study-level results: There were vaccine-associated CD4 TCRs across spike, dominant at 160-218 and 743-854. Baseline testing showed seropositivity in only a handful of AZD1222 recipients. Close to half of spike-specific TCRs reportedly recognize unmutated variant regions.

This receptor was taken from an adult in good health. The rearrangement joins TRBV6-5 to TRBJ1-2; D gene uncertain. Sequencing was performed on peripheral blood, taken on day 0 of AZD1222 vaccination. CDR3 sequence: CASSYSGNYGYTF. The CDR3 region has the DNA TGTGCCAGCAGTTACTCAGGGAACTATGGCTACACCTTC.